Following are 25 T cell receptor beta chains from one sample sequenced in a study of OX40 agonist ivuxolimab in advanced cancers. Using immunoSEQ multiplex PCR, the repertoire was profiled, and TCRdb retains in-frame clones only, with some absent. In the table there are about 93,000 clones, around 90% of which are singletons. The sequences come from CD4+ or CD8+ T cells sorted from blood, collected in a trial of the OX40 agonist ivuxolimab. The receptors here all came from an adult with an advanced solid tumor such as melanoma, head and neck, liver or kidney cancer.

CDR3 sequence (DNA): TGTGCCAGCAGAAGACTAGCGGGAGACACCAAAAACATTCAGTACTTC. It specifies CASRRLAGDTKNIQYF. The genes are TRBV2 and TRBJ2-4, with 12 positions matching TRBD2. CDR1 and CDR2 (germline): SNHLY, FYNNEI. J was trimmed by 2 bases and V by 6 bases; bases with no gene match: 5. The CDR3 extends over 16 amino acids.

CDR3 amino acids: CASRRAGDGYTF. The CDR3 nucleotides are TGTGCCAGCAGAAGGGCAGGGGATGGCTACACCTTC. This rearrangement joins TRBV5-6 to TRBJ1-2, with TRBD1 as a possible D gene (6 bases). The V and J ends lost 5 bases and 6 bases respectively, with 11 bases between them. The V gene's germline CDR1 is SGHDT and CDR2 YYEEEE. This CDR3 has 12 amino acids.

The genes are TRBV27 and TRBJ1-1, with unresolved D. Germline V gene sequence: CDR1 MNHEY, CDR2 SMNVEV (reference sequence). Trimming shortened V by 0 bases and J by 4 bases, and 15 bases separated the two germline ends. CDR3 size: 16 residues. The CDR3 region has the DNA TGTGCCAGCAGTTTATCGGGGAGGACCGGCGGCACTGAAGCTTTCTTT. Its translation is CASSLSGRTGGTEAFF.

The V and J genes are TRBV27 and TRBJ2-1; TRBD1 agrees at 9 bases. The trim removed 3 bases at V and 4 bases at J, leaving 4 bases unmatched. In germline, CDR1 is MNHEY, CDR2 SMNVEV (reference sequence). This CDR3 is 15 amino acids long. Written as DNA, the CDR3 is TGTGCCAGCAGTTTCAACAGGGGGCCATACAATGAGCAGTTCTTC. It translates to CASSFNRGPYNEQFF.

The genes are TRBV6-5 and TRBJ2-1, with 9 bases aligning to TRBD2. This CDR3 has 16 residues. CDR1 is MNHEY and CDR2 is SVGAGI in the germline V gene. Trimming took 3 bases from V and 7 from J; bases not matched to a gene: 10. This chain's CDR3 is CASSYWAGGPRNEQFF. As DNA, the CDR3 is TGTGCCAGCAGTTATTGGGCGGGAGGGCCTCGGAATGAGCAGTTCTTC.

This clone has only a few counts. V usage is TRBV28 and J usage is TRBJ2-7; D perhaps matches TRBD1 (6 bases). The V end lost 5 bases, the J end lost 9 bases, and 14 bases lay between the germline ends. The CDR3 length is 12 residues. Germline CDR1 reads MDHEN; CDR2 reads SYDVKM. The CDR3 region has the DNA TGTGCCAGCAGTGAACAGGGTAGGGGGCAGTACTTC. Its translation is CASSEQGRGQYF.

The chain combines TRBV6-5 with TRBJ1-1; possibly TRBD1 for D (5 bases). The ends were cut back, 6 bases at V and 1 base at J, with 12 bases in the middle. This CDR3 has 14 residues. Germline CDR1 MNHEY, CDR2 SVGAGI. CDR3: CASSPGAGNTEAFF. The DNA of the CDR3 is TGTGCCAGCAGCCCCGGGGCGGGGAACACTGAAGCTTTCTTT.

Written as DNA, the CDR3 is TGCGCCAGCAGCTTGATGACTCGGTCGGTTTATCAGCCCCAGCATTTT. Encoded protein: CASSLMTRSVYQPQHF. The chain carries TRBV5-1 and TRBJ1-5; no firm D call. The CDR3 is 16 residues long. The V end lost 1 base, the J end lost 5 bases, and 16 bases lay between the germline ends. CDR1 SGHRS and CDR2 YFSETQ come from the germline V gene.

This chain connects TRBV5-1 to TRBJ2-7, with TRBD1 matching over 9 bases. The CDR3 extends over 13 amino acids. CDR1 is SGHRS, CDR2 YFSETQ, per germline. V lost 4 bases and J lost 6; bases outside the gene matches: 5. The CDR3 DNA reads TGCGCCAGCAGCACCGGGACAGGGACCGAGCAGTACTTC. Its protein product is CASSTGTGTEQYF.

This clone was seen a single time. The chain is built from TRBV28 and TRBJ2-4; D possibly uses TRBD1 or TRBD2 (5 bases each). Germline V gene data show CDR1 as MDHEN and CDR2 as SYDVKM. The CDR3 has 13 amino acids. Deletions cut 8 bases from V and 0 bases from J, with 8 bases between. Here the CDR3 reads CASGGIAKNIQYF. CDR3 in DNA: TGTGCCAGCGGGGGTATAGCCAAAAACATTCAGTACTTC.

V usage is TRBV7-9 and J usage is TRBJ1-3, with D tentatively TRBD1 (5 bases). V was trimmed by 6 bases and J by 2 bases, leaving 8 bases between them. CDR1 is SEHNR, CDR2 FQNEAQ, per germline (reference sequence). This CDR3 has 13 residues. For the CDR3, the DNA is TGTGCCAGCAGTCAGGGTGCTGGAAACACCATATATTTT. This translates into CASSQGAGNTIYF.

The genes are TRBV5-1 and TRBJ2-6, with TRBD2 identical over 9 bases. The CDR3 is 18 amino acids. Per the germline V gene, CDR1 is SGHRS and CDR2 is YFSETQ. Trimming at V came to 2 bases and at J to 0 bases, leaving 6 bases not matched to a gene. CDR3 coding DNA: TGCGCCAGCAGCTTCAAAGCGGGAGGCCTCTCTGGGGCCAACGTCCTGACTTTC. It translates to CASSFKAGGLSGANVLTF.

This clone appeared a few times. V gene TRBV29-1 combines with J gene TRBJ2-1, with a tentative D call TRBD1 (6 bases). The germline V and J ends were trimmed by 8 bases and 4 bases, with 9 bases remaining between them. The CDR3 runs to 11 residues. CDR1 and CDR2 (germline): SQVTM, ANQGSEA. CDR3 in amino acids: CSFRGYNEQFF. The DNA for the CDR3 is TGCAGCTTCAGGGGATACAATGAGCAGTTCTTC.

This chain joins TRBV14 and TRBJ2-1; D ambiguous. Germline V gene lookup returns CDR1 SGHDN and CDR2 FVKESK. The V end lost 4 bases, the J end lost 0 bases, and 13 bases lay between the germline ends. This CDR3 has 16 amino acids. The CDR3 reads CASSPSGESSYNEQFF. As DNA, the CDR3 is TGTGCCAGCAGCCCCTCGGGCGAAAGCTCCTACAATGAGCAGTTCTTC.

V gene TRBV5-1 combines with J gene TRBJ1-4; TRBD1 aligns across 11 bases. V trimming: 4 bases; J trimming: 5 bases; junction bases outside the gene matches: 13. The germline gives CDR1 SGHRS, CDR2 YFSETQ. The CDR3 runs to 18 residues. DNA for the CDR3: TGCGCCAGCAGCCGGACGGGGACAGGGGGAGTGACAAATGAAAAACTGTTTTTT. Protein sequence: CASSRTGTGGVTNEKLFF.

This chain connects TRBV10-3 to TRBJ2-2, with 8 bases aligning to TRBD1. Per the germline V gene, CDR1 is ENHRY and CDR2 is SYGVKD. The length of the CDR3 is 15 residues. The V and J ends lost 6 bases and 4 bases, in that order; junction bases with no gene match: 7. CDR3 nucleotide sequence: TGTGCCATCAGCGGACAGGGCATGAGCACCGGGGAGCTGTTTTTT. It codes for CAISGQGMSTGELFF.

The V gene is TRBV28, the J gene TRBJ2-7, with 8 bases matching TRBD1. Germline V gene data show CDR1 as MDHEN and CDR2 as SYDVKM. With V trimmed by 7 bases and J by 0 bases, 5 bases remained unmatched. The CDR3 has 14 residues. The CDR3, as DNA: TGTGCCAGCACATCAGGGGGCAACTCCTACGAGCAGTACTTC. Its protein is CASTSGGNSYEQYF.

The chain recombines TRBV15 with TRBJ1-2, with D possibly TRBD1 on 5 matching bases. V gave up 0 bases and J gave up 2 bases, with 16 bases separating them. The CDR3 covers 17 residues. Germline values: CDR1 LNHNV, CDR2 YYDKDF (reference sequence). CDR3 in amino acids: CATSRDREAGRNYGYTF. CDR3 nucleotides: TGTGCCACCAGCAGAGATCGGGAGGCAGGGAGGAACTATGGCTACACCTTC.

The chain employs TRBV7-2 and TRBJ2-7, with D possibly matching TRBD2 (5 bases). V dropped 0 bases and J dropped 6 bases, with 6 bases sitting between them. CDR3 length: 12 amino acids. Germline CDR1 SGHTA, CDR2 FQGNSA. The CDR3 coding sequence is TGTGCCAGCAGCTTAGCTGGGAGCGAGCAGTACTTC. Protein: CASSLAGSEQYF. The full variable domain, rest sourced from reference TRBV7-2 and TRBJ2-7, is GAGVSQSPSNKVTEKGKDVELRCDPISGHTALYWYRQSLGQGLEFLIYFQGNSAPDKSGLPSDRFSAERTGGSVSTLTIQRTQQEDSAVYLCASSLAGSEQYFGPGTRLTVT.

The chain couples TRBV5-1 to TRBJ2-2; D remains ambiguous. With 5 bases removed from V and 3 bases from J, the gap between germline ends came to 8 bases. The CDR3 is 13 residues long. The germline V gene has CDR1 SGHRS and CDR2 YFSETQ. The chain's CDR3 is CASRVEDTGELFF. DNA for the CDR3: TGCGCCAGCAGAGTGGAAGACACCGGGGAGCTGTTTTTT.

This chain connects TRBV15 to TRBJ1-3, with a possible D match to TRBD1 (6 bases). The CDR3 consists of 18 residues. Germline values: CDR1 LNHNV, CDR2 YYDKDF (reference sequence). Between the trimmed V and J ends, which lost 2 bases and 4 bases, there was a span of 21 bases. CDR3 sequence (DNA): TGTGCCACCAGCAGAAACCATCTACAGGGTGGCCTCGGAAACACCATATATTTT. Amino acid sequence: CATSRNHLQGGLGNTIYF.

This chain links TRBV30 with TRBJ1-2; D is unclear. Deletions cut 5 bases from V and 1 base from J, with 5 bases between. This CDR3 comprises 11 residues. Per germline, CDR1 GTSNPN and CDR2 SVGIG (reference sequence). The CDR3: CAWGLNYGYTF. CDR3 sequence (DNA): TGTGCCTGGGGCCTTAACTATGGCTACACCTTC.

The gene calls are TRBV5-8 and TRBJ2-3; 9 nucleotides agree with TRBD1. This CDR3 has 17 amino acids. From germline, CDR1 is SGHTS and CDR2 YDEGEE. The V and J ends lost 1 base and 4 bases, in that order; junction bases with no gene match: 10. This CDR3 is CASSLSVQGAGADTQYF. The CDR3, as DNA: TGTGCCAGCAGCTTGTCAGTACAGGGGGCCGGCGCAGATACGCAGTATTTT.

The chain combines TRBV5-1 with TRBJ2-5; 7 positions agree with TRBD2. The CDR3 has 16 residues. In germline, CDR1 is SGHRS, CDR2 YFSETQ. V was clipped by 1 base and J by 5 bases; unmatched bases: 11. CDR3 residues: CASSLTGGGSWETQYF. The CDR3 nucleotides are TGCGCCAGCAGCTTGACGGGCGGCGGGAGTTGGGAGACCCAGTACTTC.

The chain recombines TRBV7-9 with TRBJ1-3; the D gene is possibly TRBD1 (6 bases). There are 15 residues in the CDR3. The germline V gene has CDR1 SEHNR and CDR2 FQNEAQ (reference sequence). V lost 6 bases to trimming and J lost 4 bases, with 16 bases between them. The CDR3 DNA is TGTGCCAGCAGTCGAGCAGGGGCCGCCGGAAACACCATATATTTT. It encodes CASSRAGAAGNTIYF.